This paragraph reports one T cell receptor beta chain. Its antigen is still unknown. Germline V gene lookup returns CDR1 KGHSH and CDR2 LQKENI. Trimming stripped 3 bases from V and 7 bases from J, with 12 bases between. The CDR3 contains 13 residues. The data were obtained in a study of cytomegalovirus exposure and HLA in healthy donors. Study context: HLA-typed donors were the source of 86 million or so unique TCRs held in an early data release.

PCR involved 60 Vbeta and 13 Jbeta primers. Data came from immunoSEQ multiplex PCR; TCRdb stores just in-frame clones and leaves some out. Of about 95,000 clones in the sample, 78% are singletons; the top ten hold roughly 3.9%. Study-level findings and limits: TCR beta chain V- and J-gene trimming was linked, in a later analysis, to a missense variant in DCLRE1C. Several of the most significant clusters were apparently associated with common viral pathogens in a later analysis.

This clonotype was obtained from a woman aged 40-49 years in good health and CMV-seropositive. The chain has TRBV18 and TRBJ1-2, with D possibly TRBD1 on 5 matching bases. The material sequenced was PBMCs. The CDR3 here is CASSPDLTGGYTF. CDR3 sequence (DNA): TGTGCCAGCTCACCCGATTTAACAGGTGGCTACACCTTC.